This T cell receptor beta chain originates from a study of T cell responses to AZD1222 COVID-19 vaccine. The study, taken as a whole, reports: Samples come after the peak T cell response, not at day 14. The study found Spike-specific TCR breadth and depth rose after two AZD1222 doses. Spike was spanned by vaccine-associated CD4 TCRs, with dominance at 160-218 and 743-854. Epitopes outside B.1.351 and B.1.1.7 mutated regions reportedly drew nearly half of spike TCRs.

With respect to this clone: The antigen remains unidentified.

Some clones are missing from TCRdb's copy, which holds only in-frame ones; the method was immunoSEQ multiplex PCR. The sample lists around 150,000 clones, roughly 80% occurring once. This CDR3 region has 15 residues. V gave up 4 bases and J gave up 4 bases; unmatched junction bases: 6. From germline, CDR1 is SGHTS and CDR2 YDEGEE. Here the sequenced sample was peripheral blood, taken on day 0 of AZD1222 vaccination. The chain carries TRBV5-8 and TRBJ2-2, with 8 bases that match TRBD1. This receptor was taken from an adult in good health. CDR3 sequence reads: CASSPRTGTTGELFF. Written as DNA, the CDR3 is TGTGCCAGCAGCCCACGGACAGGGACCACCGGGGAGCTGTTTTTT.